The source of this T cell receptor beta chain is a study of blood T cell repertoires in COVID-19. As for the study in general: Sample material is recorded as cDNA or gDNA derived from T cells, B-cell-depleted T cells, or PBMCs.

Per the study methods: Scientists estimated how many nucleated cells there were by amplifying reference gene primers. Repertoires were generated with immunoSEQ multiplex PCR, while TCRdb's copy carries only in-frame clones and drops some. V, J and clone size are taken as reported in that table, and D and trimming were inferred from the DNA itself. The profile covers more than 200,000 clones, with 70% to 90% appearing a single time and over 4% taken by the ten largest. This clone was recorded only once. The CDR3 sequence is 16 residues long. Germline lookup yields CDR1 SGDLS and CDR2 YYNGEE. V dropped 0 bases and J dropped 6; count of bases not matched to a gene: 8. Seattle patient enrollment occurred during active infection, with longitudinal follow-up thereafter.

The sequence was collected from a woman aged 60 to 75 with COVID-19, enrolled during active disease. The source material was peripheral blood. The chain uses TRBV9 and TRBJ2-1; 8 bases agree with TRBD2. The CDR3 protein is CASSVETSAPSNEQFF. In DNA form, the CDR3 reads TGTGCCAGCAGCGTAGAGACTAGCGCTCCCTCCAATGAGCAGTTCTTC.